The clone carrying this T cell receptor beta chain was detected only a few times. As yet, its antigen is unknown. These data originate in a study of T-cell memory formation after mild COVID-19. Study context: Largely, the TCR clusters proved donor specific. Overall study findings and caveats: The pre-infection memory compartment contained some responding clones, suggesting cross-reactive memory joined.

With V trimmed by 5 bases and J by 8 bases, 7 bases remained unmatched. CDR1 and CDR2 (germline): SGHVS, FNYEAQ. This CDR3 has 14 amino acids. TCRdb independently ran MiXCR on the 5' RACE reads; one entry per CDR3 protein. Among fewer than 90,000 distinct CDR3 sequences listed, approximately 14% were seen once. Sequenced: PBMCs or a T cell subset sorted from them (not recorded which). This chain uses TRBV7-6 with TRBJ1-4; TRBD1 matches 8 bases. The receptor's source is an adult woman who had mild COVID-19 (a few samples of this study predate the infection). Cell type and time point are not known. The CDR3 loop is CASSPQGAWEKLFF. In DNA form, the CDR3 reads TGTGCCAGCAGCCCTCAGGGGGCCTGGGAAAAACTGTTTTTT.